The rows below give T cell receptor beta chains drawn from one sample of a study of blood T cell repertoires in COVID-19. TCRdb's table, derived via immunoSEQ multiplex PCR, lists solely in-frame clones and lacks some. Among about 30,000 clones, approximately 71% were seen once, and the ten largest hold less than 20%. Source material: peripheral blood. Receptors were obtained from a human donor in a cohort sampled during active COVID-19. Both conserved end residues are part of each CDR3. A D gene is named only where the DNA matches it firmly. The size field is filled for only some rows; it gives once, few, many or a size class.

>TRBV5-5|TRBJ1-3|.|.
TGTGCCAGCAGCTTGGACGGAGACTCTGGAAACACCATATATTTT
CASSLDGDSGNTIYF
>TRBV27|TRBJ1-6|.|.
TGTGCCAGCGCCTGGGGAGGTAATTCACCCCTCCACTTT
CASAWGGNSPLHF
>TRBV7-6|TRBJ2-5|few|.
TGTGCCAGCAGCTTAGGGGTAGCGCTTCAAGAGACCCAGTACTTC
CASSLGVALQETQYF
>TRBV6-2/TRBV6-3|TRBJ1-2|.|TRBD1
TGTGCCAGCAGTTACCCCACCGACAGGGTCGGTTATGGCTACACCTTC
CASSYPTDRVGYGYTF
>TRBV11-3|TRBJ2-1|.|TRBD2
TGTGCCAGCAGAGAGCGGGGGGGCTCCTACAATGAGCAGTTCTTC
CASRERGGSYNEQFF
>TRBV6-5|TRBJ2-7|.|TRBD2
TGTGCCAGCAGTTACTCCATAGCGGGGCGCTCCTACGAGCAGTACTTC
CASSYSIAGRSYEQYF
>TRBV2|TRBJ1-5|.|.
TGTGCCAGCAGCTCCGACAATCTGAGCAATCAGCCCCAGCATTTT
CASSSDNLSNQPQHF
>TRBV28|TRBJ2-7|.|TRBD1
TGTGCCAGCAGTTTGCTGGCAGGGGGCCAGAACGAGCAGTACTTC
CASSLLAGGQNEQYF
>TRBV4-3|TRBJ2-1|.|.
TGCGCCAGCAGCCAAGATAGCAGGGGTCACTACAATGAGCAGTTCTTC
CASSQDSRGHYNEQFF
>TRBV18|TRBJ2-3|.|.
TGTGCCAGCTCCCCATCAATTACTAGCACAGATACGCAGTATTTT
CASSPSITSTDTQYF
>TRBV19|TRBJ1-1|.|TRBD1
TGTGCCAGTAACCTCCCCATACAGGGGCGCAAGAACACTGAAGCTTTCTTT
CASNLPIQGRKNTEAFF
>TRBV7-9|TRBJ2-5|.|.
TGTGCCAGCAGCTCCATATTCGAGGGCGGGGAGACCCAGTACTTC
CASSSIFEGGETQYF
>TRBV28|TRBJ1-2|.|.
TGTGCCAGCAGTCCCCCTTCCGGGCGGGCGAACTATGGCTACACCTTC
CASSPPSGRANYGYTF
>TRBV6-6|TRBJ2-7|.|TRBD1
TGTGCCAGCAGTTACTCCCGGGACAGGGAGAGCTACGAGCAGTACTTC
CASSYSRDRESYEQYF
>TRBV5-5|TRBJ2-1|.|TRBD2
TGTGCCAGCAGCTTCCTAGCGGGAGCCTCCTACAATGAGCAGTTCTTC
CASSFLAGASYNEQFF
>TRBV24-1|TRBJ2-3|.|.
TGTGCCACCAGTGATTCGGGCAGGGGATATCCCACAGATACGCAGTATTTT
CATSDSGRGYPTDTQYF
>TRBV5-4|TRBJ2-7|once|TRBD1
TGTGCCAGCAGCCGGGGGACAGGGGTCGGCGAGCAGTACTTC
CASSRGTGVGEQYF
>TRBV29-1|TRBJ1-1|.|TRBD1
TGCAGCGCTCGGACAGGGTGGGATAGCACTGAAGCTTTCTTT
CSARTGWDSTEAFF
>TRBV5-1|TRBJ1-1|.|.
TGCGCCAGCAGCTTGGGAACCACTTCAAACACTGAAGCTTTCTTT
CASSLGTTSNTEAFF
>TRBV4-2|TRBJ1-4|.|.
TGTGCCAGCAGCCGAGAGGCAGGGATTCGTGAAAAACTGTTTTTT
CASSREAGIREKLFF
>TRBV12-3/TRBV12-4|TRBJ1-1|.|.
TGTGCCAGCTTTCAAAACACTGAAGCTTTCTTT
CASFQNTEAFF
>TRBV28|TRBJ1-6|many|.
TGTGCCAGCAGTTTGGCGGGGGGCGGATTGAGTAATTCACCCCTCCACTTT
CASSLAGGGLSNSPLHF
>TRBV6-2/TRBV6-3|TRBJ1-1|.|TRBD1
TGTGCCAGCAGTTACGACGGTTGGACAGGGATGAACACTGAAGCTTTCTTT
CASSYDGWTGMNTEAFF
>TRBV11-2|TRBJ2-1|.|TRBD1
TGTGCCACCGGGACAGGGGGGCGACACTTAAATGAGCAGTTCTTC
CATGTGGRHLNEQFF
>TRBV4-3|TRBJ1-1|.|.
TGCGCCAGCAGCCAAGATATGGGGGCGAACACTGAAGCTTTCTTT
CASSQDMGANTEAFF
>TRBV3-1/TRBV3-2|TRBJ2-1|.|TRBD1
TGTGCCAGCAGCCAAGATCGGGCACGGGGACAGGGGGACATCTCCTACAATGAGCAGTTCTTC
CASSQDRARGQGDISYNEQFF
>TRBV4-1|TRBJ2-7|.|TRBD1
TGCGCCAGAACTACCGGACAGGGGAGGCACGAGCAGTACTTC
CARTTGQGRHEQYF
>TRBV7-3|TRBJ2-3|.|TRBD2
TGTGCCAGCAGCCCGCAGGGCGGCGGGAGTCGGAATACGCAGTATTTT
CASSPQGGGSRNTQYF
>TRBV28|TRBJ2-5|once|.
TGTGCCAGCAGTTTGAGGCTCTTCCAAGAGACCCAGTACTTC
CASSLRLFQETQYF
>TRBV7-9|TRBJ2-2|.|TRBD1
TGTGCCAGCCTAGGGGACAGGACTACATTCTCTTATTATAGCCGGGAGCTGTTTTTT
CASLGDRTTFSYYSRELFF
>TRBV7-9|TRBJ2-5|.|TRBD2
TGTGCCAGCAGCTTATCTCAAGCGGGAGTGGGAGAGACCCAGTACTTC
CASSLSQAGVGETQYF
>TRBV5-1|TRBJ2-7|.|TRBD1
TGCGCCAGCAGCCGGGACAGGGAGGGGTACGAGCAGTACTTC
CASSRDREGYEQYF
>TRBV28|TRBJ2-3|.|TRBD2
TGTGCCAGCAGTTGGACACTAGCGGGAGCAGATACGCAGTATTTT
CASSWTLAGADTQYF
>TRBV9|TRBJ1-3|.|TRBD1
TGTGCCAGCAGCGCCCTCCCCAGGGACAGGGCATCTTCCGGAAACACCATATATTTT
CASSALPRDRASSGNTIYF
>TRBV2|TRBJ2-1|.|.
TGTGCCAGCAGTGCTAGTGGAGATGAGCAGTTCTTC
CASSASGDEQFF
>TRBV3-1/TRBV3-2|TRBJ2-1|medium-sized|TRBD2
TGTGCCAGCAGCCCGCTCCTCCTAGCGGGAGAATCTGGTGAGCAGTTCTTC
CASSPLLLAGESGEQFF
>TRBV19|TRBJ1-3|.|TRBD1
TGTGCCAGTAGTACAAGACAGGGTCGGAGTTTCGGAAACACCATATATTTT
CASSTRQGRSFGNTIYF
>TRBV10-3|TRBJ2-3|few|.
TGTGCCATCAGTGAGCCCCGACTAACAGATACGCAGTATTTT
CAISEPRLTDTQYF
>TRBV7-9|TRBJ2-1|.|TRBD2
TGTGCCAGCAGCTTTGCGGCCGGGACTAGCGGGGCCAATGAGCAGTTCTTC
CASSFAAGTSGANEQFF
>TRBV19|TRBJ2-6|.|.
TGTGCCAGTAGTATCGGAGGGGACGGGGCCAACGTCCTGACTTTC
CASSIGGDGANVLTF
>TRBV15|TRBJ1-4|.|.
TGTGCCACCCGTCCGGGGATCGGCGGAATTAATGAAAAACTGTTTTTT
CATRPGIGGINEKLFF
>TRBV7-2|TRBJ2-7|.|.
TGTGCCAGCAGCCTTCGAGGGGGCGAGCAGTACTTC
CASSLRGGEQYF
>TRBV5-1|TRBJ2-5|.|TRBD2
TGCGCCAGCAGCTCAACGCCTACAGCGGGGTACCGGGAGACCCAGTACTTC
CASSSTPTAGYRETQYF